The TCR beta chain described here comes from a study of blood T cell repertoires in COVID-19. For the study at large: Collection of acute and convalescent COVID-19 samples took place in the United States, Italy and Spain.

In the authors' methods: Amplification of reference gene primers provided the estimated nucleated cell counts. The method was immunoSEQ multiplex PCR; TCRdb's version includes in-frame clones alone and lacks a portion of them. That table gives V, J and clone size, and the DNA gave D and trimming. This repertoire shows roughly 320,000 clones, 75% to 90% found once; its top ten account for approximately 6%. Patients of the Seattle cohort, enrolled during active infection, were followed longitudinally. From germline, CDR1 is SNHLY and CDR2 FYNNEI. CDR3 size: 15 residues. V was pared by 5 bases and J by 5 bases, with 6 bases of the junction left unmatched.

The genes are TRBV2 and TRBJ2-3; 11 nucleotides agree with TRBD2. The clonotype comes from a woman aged 45-59 years with COVID-19, enrolled during active disease. The sequenced sample was peripheral blood. The CDR3 coding sequence is TGTGCCAGCAGTCGGAACGGACTAGCGGGAGATACGCAGTATTTT. This encodes CASSRNGLAGDTQYF.